Below, 26 T cell receptor beta chains from the same sample are listed, as sequenced in a study of blood T cell repertoires in COVID-19. Sequencing used immunoSEQ multiplex PCR; TCRdb keeps in-frame clones, though not all of them. The data contain approximately 260,000 clones, over 80% of them singletons. Sample: peripheral blood. These TCRs come from a woman in her seventies with COVID-19, enrolled during active disease.

About this clone: Other DNA variants within this sample encode the same CDR3. For the CDR3, the DNA is TGCGCCAGCTCCCAGGGCTCTGGAAACACCATATATTTT. Amino acids: CASSQGSGNTIYF. The chain employs TRBV5-1 and TRBJ1-3; TRBD1 might be the D (5 bases). The CDR3 consists of 13 residues. V was shortened by 7 bases and J by 0 bases, with 8 bases between the two germline ends. The germline V gene encodes CDR1 SGHRS and CDR2 YFSETQ.

The V gene is TRBV4-1, the J gene TRBJ2-6; 9 bases are a match to TRBD2. Germline trimming cut 6 bases from V and 3 bases from J; bases unmatched to any gene: 9. CDR3 length: 17 amino acids. Germline assignment: CDR1 MGHRA and CDR2 YSYEKL. In nucleotides, the CDR3 is TGCGCCAGCAGGCAACCAGCGGGAGGTGGTGGGGCCAACGTCCTGACTTTC. Protein product: CASRQPAGGGGANVLTF.

CDR3 sequence: CSVGGGGGEKLFF. The CDR3 DNA sequence: TGCAGCGTTGGTGGGGGCGGAGGTGAAAAACTGTTTTTT. This chain connects TRBV29-1 to TRBJ1-4, with D tentatively TRBD1 (6 bases). Looked up from germline, CDR1 is SQVTM and CDR2 is ANQGSEA. The CDR3 has 13 amino acids. The V end lost 4 bases, the J end lost 7 bases, and 13 bases lay between the germline ends.

This clone has a handful of counts. This chain links TRBV11-3 with TRBJ2-1, with TRBD2 identical over 11 bases. The J segment lost 8 bases and the V segment lost 4 bases, leaving 7 bases of the junction unmatched. CDR1 is SGHNT, CDR2 YENEEA, per germline. The CDR3 consists of 15 residues. In DNA, the CDR3 is TGTGCCAGCAGCTCGGGACTAGCGGTCATGGATGAGCAGTTCTTC. It encodes CASSSGLAVMDEQFF.

This chain links TRBV15 with TRBJ2-5; 7 bases are shared with TRBD2. The CDR3 runs 14 residues. CDR1 is LNHNV and CDR2 is YYDKDF in the germline V gene (reference sequence). V lost 3 bases and J lost 3; bases outside the gene matches: 4. CDR3: CATSSWGREETQYF. DNA for the CDR3: TGTGCCACCAGCAGCTGGGGGAGGGAAGAGACCCAGTACTTC.

The V and J genes are TRBV28 and TRBJ2-3; TRBD2 matches at 9 bases. The V and J ends lost 6 bases and 3 bases, in that order; junction bases with no gene match: 13. Germline V gene sequence: CDR1 MDHEN, CDR2 SYDVKM. The CDR3 contains 17 residues. For the CDR3, the DNA is TGTGCCAGCAGCACCGGCGGCCTAGCGGGAAAGACAGATACGCAGTATTTT. Residues: CASSTGGLAGKTDTQYF.

The rearrangement joins TRBV28 to TRBJ2-3, with D tentatively TRBD2 (6 bases). The length of the CDR3 is 12 residues. Germline V gene sequence: CDR1 MDHEN, CDR2 SYDVKM. V shed 3 bases and J shed 9 bases, with 10 bases lying between them. The chain's CDR3 is CASSLPGDTQYF. In DNA form, the CDR3 reads TGTGCCAGCAGTTTGCCGGGGGACACGCAGTATTTT. Using reference TRBV28 and TRBJ2-3 for the parts outside the CDR3, the full variable domain is DVKVTQSSRYLVKRTGEKVFLECVQDMDHENMFWYRQDPGLGLRLIYFSYDVKMKEKGDIPEGYSVSREKKERFSLILESASTNQTSMYLCASSLPGDTQYFGPGTRLTVL.

The chain couples TRBV30 to TRBJ1-5, with 9 positions matching TRBD1. V trimming: 2 bases; J trimming: 2 bases; junction bases outside the gene matches: 4. Germline V gene data show CDR1 as GTSNPN and CDR2 as SVGIG (reference sequence). This CDR3 spans 15 amino acids. CDR3 amino acids: CAWSLGQGGNQPQHF. CDR3 nucleotide sequence: TGTGCCTGGAGTTTGGGACAGGGAGGCAATCAGCCCCAGCATTTT.

The chain joins TRBV19 to TRBJ1-1; D ambiguous. The length of the CDR3 is 13 residues. Germline V gives CDR1 LNHDA, CDR2 SQIVND (reference sequence). V was shortened by 1 base and J by 3 bases, with 6 bases between the two germline ends. CDR3 sequence: CASSIARDTEAFF. The DNA of the CDR3 is TGTGCCAGTAGTATAGCCCGAGACACTGAAGCTTTCTTT.

The chain employs TRBV28 and TRBJ2-5; D unclear. This CDR3 is built from 11 residues. V was shortened by 6 bases and J by 2 bases, with 4 bases between the two germline ends. Germline V gives CDR1 MDHEN, CDR2 SYDVKM. For the CDR3, the DNA is TGTGCCAGCAGCAATCAAGAGACCCAGTACTTC. This encodes CASSNQETQYF.

CDR3 in DNA: TGTGCCAGCAGACAAACAGGGGGCGTTGGCACTGAAGCTTTCTTT. Residues: CASRQTGGVGTEAFF. The V call is TRBV7-3, the J call TRBJ1-1, with 9 bases fitting TRBD1. This CDR3 has 15 residues. The J segment lost 4 bases and the V segment lost 6 bases, leaving 9 bases of the junction unmatched. CDR1 is SGHTA, CDR2 FQGTGA, per germline.

The chain joins TRBV7-3 to TRBJ1-5; D not resolved. The CDR3 length is 14 residues. V was pared by 1 base and J by 5 bases, with 9 bases between. The germline CDR1 and CDR2 sequences are SGHTA and FQGTGA. CDR3 protein: CASSLRETHQPQHF. The CDR3 region has the DNA TGTGCCAGCAGCTTAAGGGAGACCCATCAGCCCCAGCATTTT. The full variable domain, completed using reference TRBV7-3 and TRBJ1-5, is GAGVSQTPSNKVTEKGKYVELRCDPISGHTALYWYRQSLGQGPEFLIYFQGTGAADDSGLPNDRFFAVRPEGSVSTLKIQRTERGDSAVYLCASSLRETHQPQHFGDGTRLSIL.

This clone was detected a few times. This chain joins TRBV11-2 and TRBJ1-5, with no clear D. V was shortened by 5 bases and J by 5 bases, with 16 bases between the two germline ends. There are 15 residues in the CDR3. Per germline, CDR1 SGHAT and CDR2 FQNNGV. In nucleotides, the CDR3 is TGTGCCAGCAGCCCGGGCGGCGGGCCCCATCAGCCCCAGCATTTT. It yields the protein CASSPGGGPHQPQHF.

The count of this clone is one. The chain joins TRBV28 to TRBJ1-5, with D unclear. V was pared by 4 bases and J by 5 bases, with 6 bases between. CDR3 length equals 12 residues. CDR1 and CDR2 from the germline V gene are MDHEN and SYDVKM. The CDR3 nucleotides read TGTGCCAGCAGTTCCGTTTATCAGCCCCAGCATTTT. Its translation is CASSSVYQPQHF.

This chain links TRBV25-1 with TRBJ2-5, with D possibly TRBD1 on 5 matching bases. The CDR3 has 13 amino acids. The germline CDR1 and CDR2 sequences are MGHDK and SYGVNS. V was pared by 6 bases and J by 7 bases, with 15 bases between. For the CDR3, the DNA is TGTGCCAGCAGCGACAGCCTCCTGGCGACCCAGTACTTC. As protein: CASSDSLLATQYF.

This chain joins TRBV10-3 and TRBJ2-1, with a possible D match to TRBD1 (5 bases). The CDR3 runs 16 residues. In germline, CDR1 is ENHRY, CDR2 SYGVKD. Trimming removed 0 bases at V and 1 base at J, with 10 bases between. The CDR3 loop reads CAISESSRGSYNEQFF. The CDR3 region has the DNA TGTGCCATCAGTGAGTCGAGTAGGGGATCCTACAATGAGCAGTTCTTC.

Only a few counts were recorded for this clone. The rearrangement joins TRBV7-3 to TRBJ1-2, with D tentatively TRBD1 (5 bases). Germline-derived CDR1 and CDR2 are SGHTA and FQGTGA. There are 13 residues in the CDR3. V shed 5 bases and J shed 7 bases, with 14 bases lying between them. This chain's CDR3 is CASSPGPWGGYTF. In DNA form, the CDR3 reads TGTGCCAGCAGCCCAGGGCCCTGGGGTGGCTACACCTTC.

The rearrangement uses TRBV7-2 and TRBJ2-1; the match to TRBD2 covers 13 bases. CDR1 SGHTA and CDR2 FQGNSA come from the germline V gene. CDR3 size: 17 residues. With V trimmed by 1 base and J by 3 bases, 3 bases remained unmatched. The CDR3 nucleotides are TGTGCCAGCAGCTTAGTAGGGACTAGCGGGAACTACAATGAGCAGTTCTTC. Translated, it gives CASSLVGTSGNYNEQFF.

This clone was observed a handful of times. V is TRBV5-5 and J is TRBJ1-4; 9 bases map to TRBD1. CDR1 is SGHKS and CDR2 is YYEKEE in the germline V gene (reference sequence). V lost 7 bases and J lost 6; bases outside the gene matches: 7. The CDR3 length is 14 residues. The CDR3 reads CASGTDRGDEKLFF. The CDR3 bases are TGTGCCAGCGGCACCGACAGGGGGGATGAAAAACTGTTTTTT.

The V gene is TRBV2, the J gene TRBJ1-6; D not certain. There are 13 residues in the CDR3. V was pared by 6 bases and J by 5 bases, with 8 bases between. From germline, CDR1 is SNHLY and CDR2 FYNNEI. The CDR3 protein is CASRASDNSPLHF. The CDR3 coding sequence is TGTGCCAGCAGGGCAAGCGATAATTCACCCCTCCACTTT.

This sequence joins TRBV6-4 and TRBJ1-2; perhaps TRBD1 as D (6 bases). CDR1 and CDR2 from the germline V gene are MRHNA and SNTAGT. Trimming removed 6 bases from V and 6 bases from J, with 8 bases in between. The CDR3 extends over 11 amino acids. The CDR3 reads CASSNRDGYTF. Here the CDR3 DNA reads TGTGCCAGCAGCAACAGGGATGGCTACACCTTC.

The V and J genes are TRBV5-1 and TRBJ1-2; D gene uncertain. V lost 0 bases and J 0 bases, leaving 9 bases between the germline ends. CDR3 size: 15 residues. Germline V gives CDR1 SGHRS, CDR2 YFSETQ. CDR3 protein: CASSLEEPTNYGYTF. DNA of the CDR3: TGCGCCAGCAGCTTGGAAGAGCCAACTAACTATGGCTACACCTTC.

The genes are TRBV18 and TRBJ1-1; 8 bases line up with TRBD1. Germline CDR1 and CDR2: KGHSH and LQKENI. The CDR3 is made up of 16 amino acids. The V segment lost 0 bases and the J segment 3 bases; nucleotides outside the gene matches: 6. The CDR3 region is CASSPPDSRGHTEAFF. CDR3 coding DNA: TGTGCCAGCTCACCACCGGACTCCAGGGGGCACACTGAAGCTTTCTTT. Together with reference TRBV18 and TRBJ1-1, the CDR3 gives the full variable domain: NAGVMQNPRHLVRRRGQEARLRCSPMKGHSHVYWYRQLPEEGLKFMVYLQKENIIDESGMPKERFSAEFPKEGPSILRIQQVVRGDSAAYFCASSPPDSRGHTEAFFGQGTRLTVV.

This clone was counted a single time. The genes are TRBV5-1 and TRBJ2-1; D possibly corresponds to TRBD2 (6 bases). CDR1 and CDR2 from the germline V gene are SGHRS and YFSETQ. The CDR3 runs 16 residues. Trimming left V 0 bases short and J 0 bases short, with 10 bases between. CDR3 DNA: TGCGCCAGCAGCTTGGAAGGGAGGAGCTCCTACAATGAGCAGTTCTTC. This translates into CASSLEGRSSYNEQFF.

This clone came up once. The CDR3 sequence is CASSFSPKSNQPQHF. CDR3 sequence (DNA): TGTGCCAGCAGCTTTTCCCCCAAAAGCAATCAGCCCCAGCATTTT. V and J are TRBV7-2 and TRBJ1-5; no definite D call. The CDR3 loop spans 15 amino acids. Germline-derived CDR1 and CDR2 are SGHTA and FQGNSA. V was shortened by 3 bases and J by 1 base, with 10 bases between the two germline ends.

The chain employs TRBV5-5 and TRBJ1-5; 7 positions match TRBD1. Germline V gene sequence: CDR1 SGHKS, CDR2 YYEKEE (reference sequence). The CDR3 covers 15 residues. Losses at the gene ends were 2 bases for V and 3 bases for J; bases not matched to a gene: 5. CDR3: CASSFLGQINQPQHF. The CDR3, as DNA: TGTGCCAGCAGCTTCCTGGGACAGATCAATCAGCCCCAGCATTTT.